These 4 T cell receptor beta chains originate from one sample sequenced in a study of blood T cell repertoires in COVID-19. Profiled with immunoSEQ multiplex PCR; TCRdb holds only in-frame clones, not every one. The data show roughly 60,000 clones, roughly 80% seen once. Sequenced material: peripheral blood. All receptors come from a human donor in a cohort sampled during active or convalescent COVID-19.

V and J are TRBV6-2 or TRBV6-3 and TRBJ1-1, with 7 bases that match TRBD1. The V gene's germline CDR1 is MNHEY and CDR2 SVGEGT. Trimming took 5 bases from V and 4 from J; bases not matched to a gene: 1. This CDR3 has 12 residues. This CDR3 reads CASSNRGTEAFF. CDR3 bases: TGTGCCAGCAGTAACAGGGGCACTGAAGCTTTCTTT.

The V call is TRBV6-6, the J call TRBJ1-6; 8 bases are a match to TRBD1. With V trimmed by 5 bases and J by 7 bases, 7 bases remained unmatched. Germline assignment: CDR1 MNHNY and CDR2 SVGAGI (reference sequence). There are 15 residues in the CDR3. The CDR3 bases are TGTGCCAGCAGTCAAAGACAGGGGCTCAATTCACCCCTCCACTTT. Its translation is CASSQRQGLNSPLHF.

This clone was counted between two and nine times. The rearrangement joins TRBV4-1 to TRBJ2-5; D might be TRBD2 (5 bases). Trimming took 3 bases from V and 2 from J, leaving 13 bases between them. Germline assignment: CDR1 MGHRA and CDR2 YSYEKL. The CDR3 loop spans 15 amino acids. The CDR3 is CASSHPGWTQETQYF. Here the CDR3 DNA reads TGCGCCAGCAGCCACCCGGGGTGGACTCAAGAGACCCAGTACTTC.

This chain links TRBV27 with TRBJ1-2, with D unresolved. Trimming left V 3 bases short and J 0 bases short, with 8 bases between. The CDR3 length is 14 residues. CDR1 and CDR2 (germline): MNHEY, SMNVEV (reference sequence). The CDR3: CASSLGGTNYGYTF. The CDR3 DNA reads TGTGCCAGCAGTTTGGGAGGTACTAACTATGGCTACACCTTC.